This T cell receptor (beta chain) was identified in a study of blood T cell repertoires in COVID-19. For the study at large: T cells, B-cell-depleted T cells, or PBMCs supplied cDNA or gDNA.

As originally analysed: Amplification of reference gene primers was used by the study to estimate nucleated cell counts. The data were produced by immunoSEQ multiplex PCR, yet TCRdb's version contains in-frame clones alone and is incomplete. V and J calls and clone size are as listed in that table; D and trimming were resolved from the DNA. The table records more than 95,000 clones, 65% to 90% of them present only once. This TCR came from a woman at least 80 years old with acute or convalescent COVID-19. The specimen sequenced was peripheral blood.

The CDR3 protein is CASSGTGPPYEQYF. The CDR3 coding sequence is TGTGCCAGCAGTGGGACAGGGCCCCCCTACGAGCAGTACTTC. V and J are TRBV2 and TRBJ2-7; 8 nucleotides align to TRBD1. The CDR3 totals 14 residues. Germline CDR1 reads SNHLY; CDR2 reads FYNNEI. With 4 bases clipped from V and 2 bases from J, the junction kept 4 bases outside the gene matches.